A single sample is the source of the 25 T cell receptor beta chains below, sequenced in a study of blood T cells in healthy people across ages. Alongside a J-beta primer mix, a sample-barcoded 5' primer served in a second PCR lasting roughly 7 to 11 cycles. TCRdb used MiXCR to reprocess the 5' RACE reads, holding one entry per CDR3 protein. The sample gives about a million distinct CDR3 sequences, 51% of which show up once; 20% to 25% is in the top ten. Sequenced sample: blood. The receptors come from an older woman in good health.

This clonotype occurred once. The chain employs TRBV5-4 and TRBJ2-1, with TRBD1 matching 11 bases. The closer fit of TRBJ2-7 to the DNA end suggests the J call may be wrong. Looked up from germline, CDR1 is SGHNT and CDR2 is YYREEE (reference sequence). The CDR3 contains 15 residues. This chain's CDR3 is CASSLGDRGVYEQYF. In DNA, the CDR3 is TGTGCCAGCAGCTTGGGGGACAGGGGGGTTTACGAGCAGTACTTC.

This clonotype was counted between two and nine times. The chain joins TRBV5-1 to TRBJ2-5; 10 nucleotides agree with TRBD2. Germline CDR1 and CDR2: SGHRS and YFSETQ. The CDR3 spans 14 residues. Losses at the gene ends were 2 bases for V and 5 bases for J; bases not matched to a gene: 3. The CDR3 DNA sequence: TGCGCCAGCAGCTTAGCGGGAGGGGATGAGACCCAGTACTTC. Its translation is CASSLAGGDETQYF.

The V gene is TRBV5-1, the J gene TRBJ2-2; a possible D gene is TRBD1 (5 bases). The CDR3 loop spans 15 amino acids. Germline V gene sequence: CDR1 SGHRS, CDR2 YFSETQ. Trimming stripped 4 bases from V and 6 bases from J, with 16 bases between. CDR3 amino acids: CASSVGQGDPGELFF. CDR3 nucleotides: TGCGCCAGCAGCGTAGGACAAGGGGATCCCGGGGAGCTGTTTTTT.

This clonotype has just one count. CDR3 protein: CSAPPPGQGVGGGYTF. As DNA, the CDR3 is TGCAGTGCTCCCCCCCCAGGACAGGGGGTTGGAGGTGGCTACACCTTC. This rearrangement joins TRBV20-1 to TRBJ1-2; 10 nucleotides match TRBD1. There are 16 residues in the CDR3. Germline values: CDR1 DFQATT, CDR2 SNEGSKA (reference sequence). V shed 5 bases, J shed 7 bases, and the junction held 16 bases outside the gene matches.

This sequence joins TRBV20-1 and TRBJ1-4; D gene unclear. The ends were cut back, 7 bases at V and 6 bases at J, with 12 bases in the middle. CDR3 length: 12 amino acids. The germline V gene has CDR1 DFQATT and CDR2 SNEGSKA (reference sequence). This CDR3 reads CSGWGNDEKLFF. CDR3 coding DNA: TGCAGTGGGTGGGGAAATGATGAAAAACTGTTTTTT.

This clonotype was recorded a few times. J is TRBJ1-4 and V is TRBV29-1; 10 bases align to TRBD1. This CDR3 comprises 13 residues. Germline V gene sequence: CDR1 SQVTM, CDR2 ANQGSEA. Trimming removed 4 bases from V and 7 bases from J; junction bases left unmatched: 3. CDR3 protein: CSVGTGGSEKLFF. CDR3 coding DNA: TGCAGCGTTGGGACAGGGGGGAGTGAAAAACTGTTTTTT.

On this clonotype itself: This may be a read error: a much more frequent sequence differs by one nucleotide. The chain employs TRBV7-2 and TRBJ2-5; weak D call: TRBD1 (7 bases). This CDR3 contains 16 residues. CDR1 SGHTA and CDR2 FQGNSA come from the germline V gene. V lost 4 bases and J lost 13, with 28 bases in between. CDR3 protein: CASSSPPRGQLYERYF. In nucleotides, the CDR3 is TGTGCCAGCAGCTCCCCCCCGCGGGGACAGCTATACGAGCGGTACTTC.

This clonotype has only one observation. V usage is TRBV20-1 and J usage is TRBJ2-1; 8 bases are shared with TRBD2. Germline values: CDR1 DFQATT, CDR2 SNEGSKA (reference sequence). This CDR3 region has 13 residues. The junction had 11 bases not matched to a gene; V was cut back by 6 bases and J by 10 bases. As DNA, the CDR3 is TGCAGTGCCCAGGGACTAGGAGTTATCGAGCAGTTCTTC. Its protein is CSAQGLGVIEQFF.

This clonotype was picked up a small number of times. The chain combines TRBV12-3 or TRBV12-4 with TRBJ2-1; 8 nucleotides match TRBD1. V was clipped by 1 base and J by 4 bases; unmatched bases: 3. The CDR3 is made up of 15 amino acids. CDR3 in DNA: TGTGCCAGCAGTTTAGGGACAGGGCTATACAATGAGCAGTTCTTC. It codes for CASSLGTGLYNEQFF.

To note about this clonotype: One base away lies a much larger clone, so this may be a sequencing read error. The rearrangement links TRBV7-9 to TRBJ2-5, with 8 bases identical to TRBD1. V was pared by 5 bases and J by 11 bases, with 16 bases of the junction left unmatched. This CDR3 spans 15 amino acids. Looked up from germline, CDR1 is SEHNR and CDR2 is FQNEAQ (reference sequence). The CDR3 region is CASSAQGGPLDEQYF. Here the CDR3 DNA reads TGTGCCAGCAGCGCACAGGGGGGCCCCCTCGATGAGCAGTACTTC.

The rearrangement joins TRBV5-1 to TRBJ1-2; 8 bases are a match to TRBD1. Trimming took 1 base from V and 2 from J; bases not matched to a gene: 10. Germline CDR1 is SGHRS and CDR2 is YFSETQ. The CDR3 consists of 17 residues. CDR3 sequence reads: CASSLSPDRAPNYGYTF. CDR3 sequence (DNA): TGCGCCAGCAGCTTGTCGCCGGACAGGGCCCCAAACTATGGCTACACCTTC.

The chain joins TRBV18 to TRBJ1-5; the match to TRBD1 covers 9 bases. Germline assignment: CDR1 KGHSH and CDR2 LQKENI. V gave up 6 bases and J gave up 5 bases; unmatched junction bases: 8. The CDR3 is 15 residues long. DNA of the CDR3: TGTGCCAGCTCTCGGGACAGGGAGGCGTATCAGCCCCAGCATTTT. This codes for CASSRDREAYQPQHF. The variable domain in full, completed from reference TRBV18 and TRBJ1-5, reads NAGVMQNPRHLVRRRGQEARLRCSPMKGHSHVYWYRQLPEEGLKFMVYLQKENIIDESGMPKERFSAEFPKEGPSILRIQQVVRGDSAAYFCASSRDREAYQPQHFGDGTRLSIL.

The chain has TRBV20-1 and TRBJ2-3, with D possibly being TRBD2 (7 bases). The germline CDR1 and CDR2 sequences are DFQATT and SNEGSKA (reference sequence). The CDR3 has 15 residues. Deletions cut 5 bases from V and 2 bases from J, with 17 bases between. The CDR3 nucleotides read TGCAGTGCTGTGAGGGGGGGGAGCACCACAGATACGCAGTATTTT. It encodes CSAVRGGSTTDTQYF.

In its sample, this clonotype was seen a few times. The genes are TRBV20-1 and TRBJ1-6, with D uncertain. The germline gives CDR1 DFQATT, CDR2 SNEGSKA (reference sequence). This CDR3 is 14 amino acids long. V shed 1 base and J shed 9 bases, with 13 bases lying between them. The CDR3 loop is CSARARLLSSPLHF. The CDR3 DNA sequence: TGCAGTGCTAGAGCCCGGTTATTGTCTTCACCCCTCCACTTT.

The chain is built from TRBV7-8 and TRBJ1-1; D perhaps matches TRBD1 (5 bases). Trimming removed 1 base at V and 11 bases at J, with 17 bases between. The CDR3 has 14 residues. Germline CDR1 SGHVS, CDR2 FQNEAQ. In nucleotides, the CDR3 is TGTGCCAGCAGCTTAGAATCGGCAGGGTGGTCGGCTTTCTTT. Translated, it gives CASSLESAGWSAFF.

The genes are TRBV4-3 and TRBJ2-1, with TRBD1 identical over 7 bases. The germline CDR1 and CDR2 sequences are LGHNA and YSLEER. Germline trimming cut 1 base from V and 5 bases from J; bases unmatched to any gene: 8. There are 16 residues in the CDR3. The CDR3 DNA reads TGCGCCAGCAGCCAAGGGACAGGTTCTGGAAACAATGAGCAGTTCTTC. Translated, it gives CASSQGTGSGNNEQFF.

This clonotype has more than one count but fewer than ten. The gene calls are TRBV10-3 and TRBJ2-7; weak D call: TRBD1 (5 bases). V was shortened by 7 bases and J by 0 bases, with 10 bases between the two germline ends. Germline V gene sequence: CDR1 ENHRY, CDR2 SYGVKD. The CDR3 is 13 residues long. CDR3 sequence: CAINDRNSYEQYF. The CDR3 bases are TGTGCCATCAATGACAGAAACTCCTACGAGCAGTACTTC.

This chain connects TRBV6-2 or TRBV6-3 to TRBJ2-5; TRBD2 might be the D (5 bases). The CDR3 spans 14 residues. CDR1 and CDR2 from the germline V gene are MNHEY and SVGEGT. Deletions cut 5 bases from V and 2 bases from J, with 12 bases between. CDR3 protein: CASSPGKGQETQYF. The CDR3 DNA is TGTGCCAGCAGTCCGGGGAAAGGGCAAGAGACCCAGTACTTC.

This sequence joins TRBV4-1 and TRBJ1-4; D not resolved. Germline V gives CDR1 MGHRA, CDR2 YSYEKL. The V end was cut by 1 base, the J end by 7 bases, with 10 bases between. The length of the CDR3 is 14 residues. The CDR3 spells CASSQVVLVEKLFF. The CDR3 region has the DNA TGCGCCAGCAGCCAAGTAGTGTTGGTTGAAAAACTGTTTTTT.

The J gene is TRBJ2-3, the V gene TRBV29-1; either TRBD1 or TRBD2 may fit D (5 bases each). The CDR3 covers 13 residues. V lost 2 bases, J lost 0 bases, and 6 bases lay in between. Germline V gene sequence: CDR1 SQVTM, CDR2 ANQGSEA. This chain's CDR3 is CSVERDSTDTQYF. The CDR3 region has the DNA TGCAGCGTTGAAAGGGACAGCACAGATACGCAGTATTTT.

This clonotype was detected a few times. The chain combines TRBV30 with TRBJ2-7, with D maybe TRBD2 (6 bases). CDR3 length equals 12 residues. Germline loops: CDR1 GTSNPN, CDR2 SVGIG (reference sequence). Trimming removed 3 bases from V and 7 bases from J, with 13 bases in between. CDR3 nucleotides: TGTGCCTGGAGCGGGAGTGGTCTTGAGCAGTACTTC. Its protein product is CAWSGSGLEQYF.

The V gene is TRBV6-6, the J gene TRBJ2-5; TRBD2 agrees at 12 bases. Looked up from germline, CDR1 is MNHNY and CDR2 is SVGAGI (reference sequence). V gave up 6 bases and J gave up 4 bases; unmatched junction bases: 9. This CDR3 region has 16 residues. CDR3 coding DNA: TGTGCCAGCAGATCCCAAAGGGGACTAGCGGGAGAGACCCAGTACTTC. This encodes CASRSQRGLAGETQYF.

This rearrangement joins TRBV3-1 to TRBJ2-1; 9 bases line up with TRBD2. CDR3 length equals 16 residues. After removal of 4 bases from V and 4 bases from J, the junction contained 8 bases not matched to a gene. CDR1 is LGHDT and CDR2 is YNNKEL in the germline V gene (reference sequence). This CDR3 is CASSRSRTSGYNEQFF. The DNA of the CDR3 is TGTGCCAGCAGCCGCTCCCGCACTAGCGGGTACAATGAGCAGTTCTTC.

This clonotype occurred once. The chain is built from TRBV7-2 and TRBJ2-5; D gene ambiguous. V dropped 8 bases and J dropped 4 bases, with 17 bases sitting between them. The germline CDR1 and CDR2 sequences are SGHTA and FQGNSA. The CDR3 sequence is 14 residues long. CDR3 nucleotide sequence: TGTGCCAGCGGCCGAAGTAAGGCAGGAGAGACCCAGTACTTC. It is translated as CASGRSKAGETQYF. Filled out from reference TRBV7-2 and TRBJ2-5, the complete variable domain reads GAGVSQSPSNKVTEKGKDVELRCDPISGHTALYWYRQSLGQGLEFLIYFQGNSAPDKSGLPSDRFSAERTGGSVSTLTIQRTQQEDSAVYLCASGRSKAGETQYFGPGTRLLVL.

The chain joins TRBV7-2 to TRBJ2-3, with 9 bases that match TRBD2. The CDR3 spans 16 residues. Looked up from germline, CDR1 is SGHTA and CDR2 is FQGNSA. J gave up 0 bases and V 8 bases, and 9 bases lay outside the gene matches. The CDR3 spells CASGKNSGSSTDTQYF. CDR3 nucleotides: TGTGCCAGCGGCAAAAATAGCGGGAGTAGCACAGATACGCAGTATTTT.